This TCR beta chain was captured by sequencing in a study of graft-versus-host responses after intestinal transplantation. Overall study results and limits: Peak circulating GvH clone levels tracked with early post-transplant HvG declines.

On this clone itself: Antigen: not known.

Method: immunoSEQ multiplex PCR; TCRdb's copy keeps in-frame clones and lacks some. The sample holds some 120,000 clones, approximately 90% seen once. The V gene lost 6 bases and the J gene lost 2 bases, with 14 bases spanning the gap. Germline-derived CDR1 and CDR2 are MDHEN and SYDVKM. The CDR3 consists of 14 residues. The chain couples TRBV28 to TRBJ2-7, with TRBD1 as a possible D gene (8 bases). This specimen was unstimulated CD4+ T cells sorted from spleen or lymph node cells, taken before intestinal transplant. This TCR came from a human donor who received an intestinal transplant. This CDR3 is CASRAGQVPYEQYF. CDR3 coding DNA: TGTGCCAGCAGAGCGGGACAGGTCCCCTACGAGCAGTACTTC. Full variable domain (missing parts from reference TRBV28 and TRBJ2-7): DVKVTQSSRYLVKRTGEKVFLECVQDMDHENMFWYRQDPGLGLRLIYFSYDVKMKEKGDIPEGYSVSREKKERFSLILESASTNQTSMYLCASRAGQVPYEQYFGPGTRLTVT.